This T cell receptor beta chain was recorded in a study of blood T cell repertoires in COVID-19. With respect to this clone: The junction does not match germline at one end; this may be a read error.

Study processing details: Scientists estimated how many nucleated cells there were by amplifying reference gene primers. Only in-frame clones appear in the TCRdb table, and some are missing; sequencing was by immunoSEQ multiplex PCR. The DNA was the basis for D and trimming; V, J and clone size are from that table. The sample has some 240,000 clones; about 84% are singletons. Sequencing was done on a sample of peripheral blood. The sequence was obtained from a human donor in a cohort sampled during active COVID-19.

The CDR3 DNA reads TGTGCTAGCAGCCGATCTATAAATTCACCCCTCCACTTT. This encodes CASSRSINSPLHF. This chain connects TRBV7-7 to TRBJ1-6, with D uncertain. This CDR3 has 13 residues. Germline loops: CDR1 SSHAT, CDR2 FNYEAQ (reference sequence).